A selection of T cell receptor beta chains follows, all from one sample in a study of control samples from healthy donors and cancer patients. Using immunoSEQ multiplex PCR, the repertoire was profiled, and TCRdb retains in-frame clones only, with some absent. The data contain 200,000 or so clones, just under 95% of them seen just once; the ten biggest clones take up about 1.6%. Sequenced material: blood. Source of these receptors: a middle-aged man in good health. Both conserved end residues are part of each CDR3. D genes are given only for firm matches. Size is omitted from some rows. Given values are once, few, many or a class for expanded clones.

>TRBV7-9|19|TRBJ2-1|TRBD2|.
CASSPRTSGGSRLSDEQFF
TGTGCCAGCAGCCCTCGGACTAGCGGGGGGTCACGGCTGTCTGATGAGCAGTTCTTC
>TRBV24-1|14|TRBJ2-6|.|.
CATAGATGANVLTF
TGTGCCACCGCAGGAGCTACTGGGGCCAACGTCCTGACTTTC
>TRBV2|13|TRBJ1-2|.|.
CASSDRANYGYTF
TGTGCCAGCAGTGACAGGGCTAACTATGGCTACACCTTC
>TRBV5-1|15|TRBJ2-1|TRBD2|.
CASSLALLAGSEQFF
TGCGCCAGCAGCTTGGCCCTTCTAGCGGGGTCTGAGCAGTTCTTC
>TRBV20-1|12|TRBJ1-1|TRBD1|.
CSASEDRVEAFF
TGCAGTGCTAGTGAAGACAGGGTTGAAGCTTTCTTT
>TRBV6-8|15|TRBJ1-5|TRBD1|.
CASSLDRVSNQPQHF
TGTGCCAGCAGTCTGGACAGGGTGAGTAATCAGCCCCAGCATTTT
>TRBV25-1|14|TRBJ1-2|TRBD1|.
CASSRTGRNYGYTF
TGTGCCAGCAGCCGGACAGGGAGGAACTATGGCTACACCTTC
>TRBV7-9|15|TRBJ2-3|TRBD1|.
CASSLGGGGTDTQYF
TGTGCCAGCAGCTTAGGAGGGGGCGGCACAGATACGCAGTATTTT
>TRBV7-2|13|TRBJ2-2|.|.
CASSSRWAGELFF
TGTGCCAGCAGCTCTCGATGGGCCGGGGAGCTGTTTTTT
>TRBV10-3|14|TRBJ1-6|.|.
CAIRGTGNNSPLHF
TGTGCCATCAGGGGGACGGGAAATAATTCACCCCTCCACTTT
>TRBV28|14|TRBJ2-3|.|.
CASTRTGDTDTQYF
TGTGCCAGCACACGGACGGGCGACACAGATACGCAGTATTTT
>TRBV27|15|TRBJ2-5|.|.
CASSKYWGAGETQYF
TGTGCCAGCAGTAAATACTGGGGGGCCGGGGAGACCCAGTACTTC
>TRBV6-6|13|TRBJ1-2|.|.
CASSQGLFDGYTF
TGTGCCAGCAGCCAGGGTTTATTCGATGGCTACACCTTC
>TRBV7-2|15|TRBJ2-3|.|.
CASSLGTARTDTQYF
TGTGCCAGCAGCTTAGGGACAGCCCGCACAGATACGCAGTATTTT
>TRBV15|17|TRBJ2-4|.|.
CATSRIFRVSAKNIQYF
TGTGCCACCAGCAGGATCTTCAGGGTATCGGCCAAAAACATTCAGTACTTC
>TRBV10-1|12|TRBJ2-1|.|once
CASSRQGGEQFF
TGCGCCAGCAGCCGACAGGGAGGTGAGCAGTTCTTC
>TRBV28|13|TRBJ1-2|TRBD1|.
CASSSGDSYGYTF
TGTGCCAGCAGTTCGGGGGACAGCTATGGCTACACCTTC
>TRBV28|15|TRBJ2-2|TRBD1|.
CASSPRTGGTGELFF
TGTGCCAGCAGTCCCCGGACAGGGGGCACCGGGGAGCTGTTTTTT
>TRBV20-1|13|TRBJ1-5|TRBD1|.
CSASLQGVQPQHF
TGCAGTGCTAGTCTACAGGGGGTTCAGCCCCAGCATTTT
>TRBV28|13|TRBJ1-1|TRBD1|.
CAGGQGGNTEAFF
TGTGCCGGGGGACAGGGGGGTAACACTGAAGCTTTCTTT
>TRBV9|15|TRBJ2-1|TRBD1|.
CASSATTGAYNEQFF
TGTGCCAGCAGCGCAACCACAGGGGCCTACAATGAGCAGTTCTTC
>TRBV11-3|16|TRBJ2-6|.|.
CASSLGQGTGANVLTF
TGTGCCAGCAGCTTAGGTCAGGGTACTGGGGCCAACGTCCTGACTTTC
>TRBV27|14|TRBJ1-1|.|.
CASSPLARNTEAFF
TGTGCCAGCAGTCCCCTAGCCCGGAACACTGAAGCTTTCTTT
>TRBV30|12|TRBJ1-4|.|.
CAWTVTNEKLFF
TGTGCCTGGACGGTTACTAATGAAAAACTGTTTTTT
>TRBV29-1|13|TRBJ2-1|.|once
CSGWGSSYNEQFF
TGCAGCGGGTGGGGGAGCTCCTACAATGAGCAGTTCTTC
>TRBV5-8|16|TRBJ2-1|.|.
CASSLVKASTGNEQFF
TGTGCCAGCAGCTTGGTCAAGGCATCAACAGGGAATGAGCAGTTCTTC